This T cell receptor (beta chain) was obtained from a study of cytomegalovirus exposure and HLA in healthy donors. Vbeta (60) and Jbeta (13) primers were used in the PCR. Assay used: immunoSEQ multiplex PCR; TCRdb lists only in-frame clones, some missing. Here the sample spans fewer than 250,000 clones, around 82% being singletons. CDR1 is GTSNPN, CDR2 SVGIG, per germline (reference sequence). CDR3 length: 12 residues. The V gene lost 4 bases and the J gene lost 1 base, with 7 bases spanning the gap. Notes on this clone: Its target is not known.

Whole-study findings and limits: As a later analysis showed, a missense DCLRE1C variant was linked to trimming of TCR beta V- and J-genes.

The chain combines TRBV30 with TRBJ1-2; D is unresolved. This TCR was sampled from a woman in her thirties in good health and CMV-seropositive. The sequenced material came from PBMCs. The CDR3 region has the DNA TGTGCCTGGAACGGGAATAACTATGGCTACACCTTC. Translated, it gives CAWNGNNYGYTF.